Below are 18 T cell receptor beta chains sequenced from a single sample in a study of T cell repertoires in cytomegalovirus infection (dated by TCRdb to about 2019). This sample's treatment or condition label indicates: in vitro stimulation with specific CMV peptide epitopes to enrich CMV-specific T cells. Instrument on record: Illumina HiSeq 1500. TCRdb trimmed public reads at Q25 via fastp, called clones via MiXCR and kept in-frame beta chains. Rows with one shared CDR3 protein collapse into an entry with the most common genes and DNA. The table for this sample lists about 920,000 distinct CDR3 sequences; 25% to 40% of them were counted only once. The ten largest clones take up roughly 13% of the sample. For these receptors, no antigen is known. Sequenced material: cultured CD8+ T cells from PBMCs, taken from culture after CMV antigen stimulation. All receptors derive from a human donor in good health (CMV status not recorded). Some clones in this sample may be carry-over from other donors' samples.

This clonotype was recorded a few times. V usage is TRBV19 and J usage is TRBJ1-5; the D is unclear. The V end lost 6 bases, the J end lost 2 bases, and 8 bases lay between the germline ends. The CDR3 loop spans 13 amino acids. CDR1 LNHDA and CDR2 SQIVND come from the germline V gene (reference sequence). For the CDR3, the DNA is TGTGCCAGTAGCTGGGCAGGCAATCAGCCCCAGCATTTT. Its protein product is CASSWAGNQPQHF.

The V call is TRBV27, the J call TRBJ2-7; D is uncertain. The ends were cut back, 1 base at V and 6 bases at J, with 4 bases in the middle. Germline CDR1 MNHEY, CDR2 SMNVEV (reference sequence). The CDR3 length is 11 residues. The chain's CDR3 is CASSLWGEQYF. In DNA form, the CDR3 reads TGTGCCAGCAGTTTATGGGGCGAGCAGTACTTC.

In its sample, this clonotype was seen many times. CDR3 DNA: TGTGCCAGCAGCCGGACTAGCGGGGGCGATACCGGGGAGCTGTTTTTT. Encoded protein: CASSRTSGGDTGELFF. The chain couples TRBV7-6 to TRBJ2-2; 13 bases align to TRBD2. The germline gives CDR1 SGHVS, CDR2 FNYEAQ. The trim removed 5 bases at V and 5 bases at J, leaving 5 bases unmatched. This CDR3 is built from 16 residues.

The rearrangement joins TRBV11-2 to TRBJ2-5; D uncertain. Germline values: CDR1 SGHAT, CDR2 FQNNGV. The CDR3 runs to 13 residues. Trimming removed 2 bases from V and 4 bases from J, with 8 bases in between. The CDR3 reads CASSLNILETQYF. The CDR3, as DNA: TGTGCCAGCAGCTTAAATATCTTAGAGACCCAGTACTTC.

This clonotype was observed a handful of times. V is TRBV7-2 and J is TRBJ2-3; 8 bases line up with TRBD2. Germline CDR1 is SGHTA and CDR2 is FQGNSA. The CDR3 loop spans 16 amino acids. The J segment lost 0 bases and the V segment lost 5 bases, leaving 7 bases of the junction unmatched. The CDR3 DNA follows: TGTGCCAGCAGCCAACTACGGGGGGGCAGCACAGATACGCAGTATTTT. Its translation is CASSQLRGGSTDTQYF.

The chain couples TRBV7-9 to TRBJ1-2; no firm D call. Trimming cost V 3 bases and J 3 bases, with 8 bases left between them. This CDR3 comprises 13 residues. The V gene's germline CDR1 is SEHNR and CDR2 FQNEAQ (reference sequence). CDR3 DNA: TGTGCCAGCAGCTTCGGCTTTCACTATGGCTACACCTTC. Its translation: CASSFGFHYGYTF.

This clonotype has just a few counts. This chain connects TRBV20-1 to TRBJ1-4; TRBD1 matches 7 bases. The CDR3 runs 15 residues. With 5 bases clipped from V and 10 bases from J, the junction kept 16 bases outside the gene matches. Germline V gives CDR1 DFQATT, CDR2 SNEGSKA (reference sequence). CDR3 in amino acids: CSASTGYPNGGKLFF. The CDR3 bases are TGCAGTGCTTCGACAGGGTATCCCAACGGGGGAAAACTGTTTTTT.

The chain joins TRBV2 to TRBJ1-2; D possibly corresponds to TRBD1 (6 bases). Trimming shortened V by 3 bases and J by 8 bases, and 16 bases separated the two germline ends. The CDR3 totals 14 residues. The V gene's germline CDR1 is SNHLY and CDR2 FYNNEI. The CDR3, as DNA: TGTGCCAGCAGTGAGGTCGCAGGGGCAAAAGGCTACACCTTC. It encodes CASSEVAGAKGYTF.

There are many counts of this clonotype. J is TRBJ1-5 and V is TRBV7-9; TRBD1 is a possible D gene (5 bases). CDR1 is SEHNR, CDR2 FQNEAQ, per germline (reference sequence). The CDR3 covers 17 residues. The V and J ends lost 6 bases and 2 bases respectively, with 20 bases between them. The CDR3 DNA follows: TGTGCCAGCAGTAAGACGACGGGGGTGAAGGGCAATCAGCCCCAGCATTTT. Protein: CASSKTTGVKGNQPQHF.

This clonotype was detected only a few times. The chain has TRBV7-9 and TRBJ1-2; possible D gene TRBD1, 5 bases. There are 18 residues in the CDR3. The ends were cut back, 3 bases at V and 3 bases at J, with 23 bases in the middle. The germline V gene has CDR1 SEHNR and CDR2 FQNEAQ (reference sequence). In nucleotides, the CDR3 is TGTGCCAGCAGCTTGCTACCCGACCGGGACGGCCCGCACTATGGCTACACCTTC. It yields the protein CASSLLPDRDGPHYGYTF.

The J gene is TRBJ1-2, the V gene TRBV25-1; TRBD1 aligns across 9 bases. The germline V gene has CDR1 MGHDK and CDR2 SYGVNS. CDR3 length equals 15 residues. Losses at the gene ends were 3 bases for V and 7 bases for J; bases not matched to a gene: 9. CDR3 region: CASSEWGQGVFGYTF. CDR3 nucleotides: TGTGCCAGCAGTGAGTGGGGACAGGGCGTTTTTGGCTACACCTTC.

This chain joins TRBV7-6 and TRBJ2-7; 11 positions agree with TRBD2. The ends lost 1 base at V and 5 bases at J; junction bases unmatched: 4. This CDR3 spans 15 amino acids. Germline CDR1 reads SGHVS; CDR2 reads FNYEAQ. CDR3 sequence: CASSLGRTSGHEQYF. CDR3 DNA: TGTGCCAGCAGCTTAGGGAGGACTAGCGGGCACGAGCAGTACTTC.

The V gene is TRBV6-5, the J gene TRBJ2-7; D not certain. Trimming removed 0 bases from V and 7 bases from J, with 13 bases in between. This CDR3 contains 14 residues. The germline CDR1 and CDR2 sequences are MNHEY and SVGAGI. In DNA, the CDR3 is TGTGCCAGCAGTTACTCCGGCCCCCCGGGTGAGCAGTACTTC. Protein: CASSYSGPPGEQYF.

This clonotype turned up a few times. This chain links TRBV19 with TRBJ1-5, with D perhaps TRBD1 (5 bases). The V gene's germline CDR1 is LNHDA and CDR2 SQIVND (reference sequence). Trimming shortened V by 7 bases and J by 3 bases, and 13 bases separated the two germline ends. The CDR3 is 14 residues long. Here the CDR3 reads CASTRRGTNQPQHF. In DNA, the CDR3 is TGTGCCAGTACCCGGAGGGGCACCAATCAGCCCCAGCATTTT.

The chain recombines TRBV6-2 or TRBV6-3 with TRBJ1-2; 10 bases line up with TRBD1. J lost 4 bases, V lost 2 bases, and 10 bases had no gene match. The CDR3 has 17 amino acids. Per germline, CDR1 MNHEY and CDR2 SVGEGT. The CDR3 region is CASSYVRDRGFGYGYTF. In DNA form, the CDR3 reads TGTGCCAGCAGTTACGTCCGGGACAGGGGATTTGGCTATGGCTACACCTTC.

This clonotype was detected only a few times. This chain's CDR3 is CASSLLTGEETQYF. Written as DNA, the CDR3 is TGTGCCAGCAGTCTACTGACAGGGGAGGAGACCCAGTACTTC. The chain uses TRBV28 and TRBJ2-5; 8 positions match TRBD1. With V trimmed by 5 bases and J by 5 bases, 7 bases remained unmatched. Germline lookup yields CDR1 MDHEN and CDR2 SYDVKM. The CDR3 has 14 amino acids.

CDR3 in amino acids: CASSEGQGVFYGYTF. The CDR3 DNA is TGTGCCAGCAGTGAGGGACAGGGGGTTTTCTATGGCTACACCTTC. The rearrangement joins TRBV2 to TRBJ1-2, with 11 bases aligning to TRBD1. Trimming cost V 3 bases and J 4 bases; bases outside gene matches: 4. CDR1 is SNHLY, CDR2 FYNNEI, per germline. The CDR3 runs 15 residues. The complete variable domain, with remaining parts taken from reference TRBV2 and TRBJ1-2, reads EPEVTQTPSHQVTQMGQEVILRCVPISNHLYFYWYRQILGQKVEFLVSFYNNEISEKSEIFDDQFSVERPDGSNFTLKIRSTKLEDSAMYFCASSEGQGVFYGYTFGSGTRLTVV.

This chain joins TRBV12-5 and TRBJ2-3; 8 positions agree with TRBD1. V lost 6 bases and J lost 3; bases outside the gene matches: 5. The CDR3 spans 14 residues. Germline loops: CDR1 LGHNT, CDR2 FRNRAP. The CDR3 is CASGDRGGTDTQYF. The CDR3 DNA reads as TGTGCTAGTGGCGACAGGGGCGGGACAGATACGCAGTATTTT. Full variable domain (outside the CDR3, taken from reference TRBV12-5 and TRBJ2-3): DARVTQTPRHKVTEMGQEVTMRCQPILGHNTVFWYRQTMMQGLELLAYFRNRAPLDDSGMPKDRFSAEMPDATLATLKIQPSEPRDSAVYFCASGDRGGTDTQYFGPGTRLTVL.